The clone carrying this TCR beta chain occurred a few times. Its cognate antigen is unknown. This sample is part of a study of TIL therapy for anti-PD-1-resistant metastatic lung cancer. Looking at the study overall: Patients then received nivolumab; progressors got lymphodepletion, TIL and IL-2. Tumors carried a median roughly 1.6 non-synonymous mutations per megabase.

In germline, CDR1 is KGHSH, CDR2 LQKENI. V lost 0 bases and J lost 6; bases outside the gene matches: 3. The CDR3 is 14 residues long. Broader study findings: The baseline peripheral repertoire was partially replaced by infused TIL clonotypes that later decayed.

This was the immunoSEQ v3 assay. The assay was immunoSEQ multiplex PCR, and TCRdb's table has in-frame clones only and misses some. The sample yields 36,000 or so clones, less than 85% seen once. Time point described: pre-treatment sample, taken before nivolumab and TIL therapy. Adults with stage 4 NSCLC were enrolled in a phase I trial. The sequence came from a person aged 25 to 79 with non-small cell lung cancer. The rearrangement joins TRBV18 to TRBJ1-1; 8 bases agree with TRBD1. The sample was blood, taken at baseline. The CDR3, as DNA: TGTGCCAGCTCACCACCGGCCAGGGGGCCTGAAGCTTTCTTT. This translates into CASSPPARGPEAFF.